Sequencing of this T cell receptor (beta chain) was carried out in a study of CD8+CD57+ T cells in acquired aplastic anemia. The use of genomic DNA as template underpinned the TCR beta VDJ and CDR3 profiling. MiXCR was run by TCRdb on the reads, yielding one entry per CDR3 protein. This table holds about 270,000 distinct CDR3 sequences, 82% found once. Germline V lookup: CDR1 SGHRS, CDR2 YFSETQ. The CDR3 covers 15 residues. V lost 4 bases to trimming and J lost 3 bases; unmatched junction nucleotides: 6. CD8+CD57+ cell expansion, shown by flow cytometry, had occurred in the patients selected for sequencing. There was no therapy given to any patient before the blood sampling took place. This clonotype was observed many times.

The sample consisted of sorted CD4+, CD8+, or CD8+CD57+ T cells (not recorded which) from PBMCs. This receptor was taken from a human donor with aplastic anemia. V usage is TRBV5-1 and J usage is TRBJ2-2, with TRBD1 matching 7 bases. This CDR3 reads CASSPQGVDTGELFF. In nucleotides, the CDR3 is TGCGCCAGCAGCCCCCAGGGGGTGGACACCGGGGAGCTGTTTTTT.